Listed below are T cell receptor beta chains from one sample, sequenced in a study of glioma-infiltrating T cells after dendritic cell vaccination. Assay: immunoSEQ multiplex PCR; the TCRdb copy retains only in-frame clones and omits some. The table records fewer than 95,000 clones, 85% of them present only once. This specimen was blood, taken after dendritic cell vaccination. The receptors originated from a human donor with glioblastoma. The CDR3 runs from the conserved cysteine through the conserved F or W. D genes are given only for firm matches. A row's size may be missing; if present it is once, few, many or a size class.

abundance	j_gene	d_gene	v_gene	CDR3nt	CDR3aa
.	TRBJ2-2	TRBD2	TRBV25-1	TGTGCCAGCAGGACGACTAGCGGGGGGGTCGTGAGCACCGGGGAGCTGTTTTTT	CASRTTSGGVVSTGELFF
.	TRBJ2-1	TRBD2	TRBV4-3	TGCGCCAGCAGCCAAGAGGACCCTAGCGGGGGGCCCTACAATGAGCAGTTCTTC	CASSQEDPSGGPYNEQFF
.	TRBJ2-2	TRBD1	TRBV29-1	TGCAGCGTTAAGGGACAGGGGTTGTGGACCGGGGAGCTGTTTTTT	CSVKGQGLWTGELFF
.	TRBJ2-5	TRBD1	TRBV5-1	TGCGCCAGCAGCTTGGACAGGGGGCGAGAGACCCAGTACTTC	CASSLDRGRETQYF
.	TRBJ2-5	TRBD1	TRBV9	TGTGCCAGCAGCGTCCAGGGGGCGGGGGAGACCCAGTACTTC	CASSVQGAGETQYF
.	TRBJ2-3	TRBD2	TRBV28	TGTGCCAGCAGTTCCCTAGGGGGACTAGCGGGAGTTAGCACAGATACGCAGTATTTT	CASSSLGGLAGVSTDTQYF
.	TRBJ1-2	TRBD1	TRBV2	TGTGCCAGCAGGGGTTTAGCGGACAGGGGAAATATGGGGTATGGCTACACCTTC	CASRGLADRGNMGYGYTF
once	TRBJ2-3	TRBD1	TRBV7-9	TGTGCCAGCAGCACACGACAGGGTGGCACAGATACGCAGTATTTT	CASSTRQGGTDTQYF
.	TRBJ1-1	.	TRBV6-6	TGTGCCAGCACCCCTCTTTTGAACACTGAAGCTTTCTTT	CASTPLLNTEAFF
.	TRBJ1-2	TRBD1	TRBV7-9	TGTGCCAGCAGCTTACCGGGACAGGGGGCAGTCGGCTACACCTTC	CASSLPGQGAVGYTF
.	TRBJ2-5	TRBD2	TRBV6-5	TGTGCCAGCAGTTATAGCGGGGGGTCCCAGTACTTC	CASSYSGGSQYF
.	TRBJ2-7	TRBD2	TRBV10-3	TGTGCCATTAGCGGGAGGGGGTACGAGCAGTACTTC	CAISGRGYEQYF
once	TRBJ1-1	.	TRBV9	TGTGCCAGCAGCGTAGGCGAGTCCACTGAAGCTTTCTTT	CASSVGESTEAFF
.	TRBJ2-7	TRBD1	TRBV7-9	TGTGCCAGCAGTCCATTCCAGGGGGCGGTCTCCTACGAGCAGTACTTC	CASSPFQGAVSYEQYF
.	TRBJ1-2	TRBD1	TRBV30	TGTGCCTGGAGACCAGGGGGCAATGGCTACACCTTC	CAWRPGGNGYTF
.	TRBJ2-7	TRBD1	TRBV29-1	TGCAGCGTTGGGGACAGGGGTCATGGCTACGAGCAGTACTTC	CSVGDRGHGYEQYF
once	TRBJ1-1	TRBD1	TRBV19	TGTGCCAGTAGTATCACAGGGGAGAAGGGCAAAGCTTTCTTT	CASSITGEKGKAFF
.	TRBJ1-2	.	TRBV6-5	TGTGCCAGCAGTTACTCGGGACAACCTATGGCTACATTTTTC	CASSYSGQPMATFF
.	TRBJ1-1	.	TRBV28	TGTGCCAGCAGTTTACAGGGGAACACTGAAGCTTTCTTT	CASSLQGNTEAFF
.	TRBJ1-4	.	TRBV19	TGTGCCAGTAGTCTCAGGGTTTTCGGCGAAAAACTGTTTTTT	CASSLRVFGEKLFF
many	TRBJ1-5	.	TRBV2	TGTGCCAGCAGTGGTGCGGGATTCAGCAATCAGCCCCAGCATTTT	CASSGAGFSNQPQHF
.	TRBJ2-7	.	TRBV15	TGTGCCACCAGCAGCGCTTATAGTACGACTCCCCTCTACGAGCAGTACTTC	CATSSAYSTTPLYEQYF
.	TRBJ2-7	TRBD1	TRBV18	TGTGCCAGCTCTCCACAGGGGGCCGGTTACGAGCAGTACTTC	CASSPQGAGYEQYF